This TCR beta chain originates from a study of blood T cell repertoires in COVID-19. Study information: The study drew acute and convalescent COVID-19 samples from the United States, Italy and Spain. The cDNA or gDNA used as material had been derived from T cells, B-cell-depleted T cells, or PBMCs.

Germline V gene sequence: CDR1 LNHDA, CDR2 SQIVND (reference sequence). The CDR3 runs 14 residues. V gave up 3 bases and J gave up 8 bases; unmatched junction bases: 6. In the authors' workflow: Using reference gene primer amplification, nucleated cell counts were estimated. Data came from immunoSEQ multiplex PCR; TCRdb stores just in-frame clones and leaves some out. From that table come the V and J calls and clone size; the DNA was used to work out D and trimming. The data show some 91,000 clones, roughly nine tenths seen once. The sample consisted of peripheral blood. The sequence derives from a man aged 55 to 70 with acute or convalescent COVID-19. The chain couples TRBV19 to TRBJ1-4; TRBD1 agrees at 7 bases. CDR3 in DNA: TGTGCCAGTAGTATCGGAGACAGGGCGGAAAAACTGTTTTTT. It yields the protein CASSIGDRAEKLFF. Complete variable domain (other parts from reference TRBV19 and TRBJ1-4): DGGITQSPKYLFRKEGQNVTLSCEQNLNHDAMYWYRQDPGQGLRLIYYSQIVNDFQKGDIAEGYSVSREKKESFPLTVTSAQKNPTAFYLCASSIGDRAEKLFFGSGTQLSVL.